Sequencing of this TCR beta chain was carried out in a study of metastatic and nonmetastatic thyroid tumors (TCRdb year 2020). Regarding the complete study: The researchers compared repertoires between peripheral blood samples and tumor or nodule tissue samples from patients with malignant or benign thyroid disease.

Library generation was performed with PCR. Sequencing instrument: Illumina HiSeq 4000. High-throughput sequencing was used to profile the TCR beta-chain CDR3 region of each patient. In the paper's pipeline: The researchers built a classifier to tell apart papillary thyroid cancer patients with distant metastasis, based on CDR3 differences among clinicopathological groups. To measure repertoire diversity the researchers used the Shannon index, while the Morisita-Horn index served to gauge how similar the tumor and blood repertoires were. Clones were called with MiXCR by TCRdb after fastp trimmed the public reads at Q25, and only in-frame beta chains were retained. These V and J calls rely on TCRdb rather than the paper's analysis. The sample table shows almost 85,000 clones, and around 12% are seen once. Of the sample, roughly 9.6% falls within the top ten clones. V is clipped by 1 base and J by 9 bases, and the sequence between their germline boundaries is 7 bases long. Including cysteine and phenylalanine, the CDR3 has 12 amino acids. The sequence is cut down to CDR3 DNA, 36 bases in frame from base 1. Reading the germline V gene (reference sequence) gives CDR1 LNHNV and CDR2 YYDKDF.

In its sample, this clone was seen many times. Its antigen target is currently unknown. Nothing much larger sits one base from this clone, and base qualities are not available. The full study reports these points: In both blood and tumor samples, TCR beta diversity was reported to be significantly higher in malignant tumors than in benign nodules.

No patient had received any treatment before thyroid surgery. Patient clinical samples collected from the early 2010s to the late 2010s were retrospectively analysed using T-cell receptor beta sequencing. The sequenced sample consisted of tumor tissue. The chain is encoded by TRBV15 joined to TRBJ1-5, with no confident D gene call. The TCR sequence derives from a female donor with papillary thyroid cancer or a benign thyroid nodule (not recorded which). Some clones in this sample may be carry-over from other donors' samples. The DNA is TGTGCCACCAGCAGAGTTATGGCGCCCCAGCATTTT. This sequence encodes CATSRVMAPQHF.